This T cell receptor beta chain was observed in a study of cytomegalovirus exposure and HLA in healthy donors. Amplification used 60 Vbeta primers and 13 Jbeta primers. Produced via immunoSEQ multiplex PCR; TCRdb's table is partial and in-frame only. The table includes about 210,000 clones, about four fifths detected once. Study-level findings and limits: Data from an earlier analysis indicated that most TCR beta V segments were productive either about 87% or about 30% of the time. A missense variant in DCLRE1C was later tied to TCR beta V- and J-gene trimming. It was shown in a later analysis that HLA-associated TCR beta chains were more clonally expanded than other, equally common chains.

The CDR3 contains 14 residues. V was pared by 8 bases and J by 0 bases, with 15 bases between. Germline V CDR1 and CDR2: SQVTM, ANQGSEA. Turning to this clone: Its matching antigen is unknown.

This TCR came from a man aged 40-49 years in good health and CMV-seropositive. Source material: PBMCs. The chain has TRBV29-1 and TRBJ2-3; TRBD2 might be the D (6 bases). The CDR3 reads CSTRAGTSTDTQYF. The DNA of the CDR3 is TGCAGCACCCGAGCCGGGACTAGCACAGATACGCAGTATTTT.